These 14 T cell receptor beta chains were all obtained from the same sample, sequenced in a study of OX40 agonist ivuxolimab in advanced cancers. The data were produced by immunoSEQ multiplex PCR, yet TCRdb's version contains in-frame clones alone and is incomplete. The table shows roughly 86,000 clones, with about 93% occurring only once. The sequences come from CD4+ or CD8+ T cells sorted from blood, collected in a trial of the OX40 agonist ivuxolimab. Receptors originate from an adult with an advanced solid tumor such as melanoma, head and neck, liver or kidney cancer.

This chain joins TRBV4-1 and TRBJ1-2, with D possibly matching TRBD1 (6 bases). Looked up from germline, CDR1 is MGHRA and CDR2 is YSYEKL. V lost 0 bases to trimming and J lost 8 bases, with 16 bases between them. The CDR3 loop spans 15 amino acids. The chain's CDR3 is CASSQDGATGLGYTF. CDR3 nucleotides: TGCGCCAGCAGCCAAGACGGGGCCACAGGGTTAGGCTACACCTTC.

The gene calls are TRBV28 and TRBJ1-1; D call uncertain. The CDR3 totals 12 residues. V was cut by 8 bases and J by 10 bases, with 17 bases left in between. Germline V gene sequence: CDR1 MDHEN, CDR2 SYDVKM. The CDR3 nucleotides read TGTGCCAGCCCGGGAGGCCAAGGTGGAGCTTTCTTT. Translated: CASPGGQGGAFF.

The chain recombines TRBV5-1 with TRBJ1-2; D gene ambiguous. This CDR3 contains 13 residues. The V gene lost 4 bases and the J gene lost 6 bases, with 13 bases spanning the gap. CDR1 and CDR2 from the germline V gene are SGHRS and YFSETQ. CDR3 coding DNA: TGCGCCAGCAGCCCGACTGGTACGGATGGCTACACCTTC. Its protein is CASSPTGTDGYTF.

The chain recombines TRBV30 with TRBJ1-1; no firm D call. With 4 bases removed from V and 0 bases from J, the gap between germline ends came to 9 bases. Germline V gives CDR1 GTSNPN, CDR2 SVGIG (reference sequence). The CDR3 runs to 13 residues. The CDR3 is CAWNTDMNTEAFF. The CDR3 DNA sequence: TGTGCCTGGAACACAGATATGAACACTGAAGCTTTCTTT.

V usage is TRBV5-8 and J usage is TRBJ1-4; D perhaps matches TRBD1 (5 bases). Trimming took off 6 bases at V and 8 bases at J, with 17 bases between the two ends. CDR1 SGHTS and CDR2 YDEGEE come from the germline V gene. The CDR3 length is 14 residues. The CDR3 spells CASTNQGAREKLFF. Written as DNA, the CDR3 is TGTGCCAGCACCAATCAAGGGGCGAGGGAAAAACTGTTTTTT.

The rearrangement links TRBV28 to TRBJ1-2; 9 bases fit TRBD1. The CDR3 consists of 21 residues. Germline lookup yields CDR1 MDHEN and CDR2 SYDVKM. The V gene end was trimmed by 3 bases and the J gene end by 4 bases; junction bases not matched to a gene: 24. For the CDR3, the DNA is TGTGCCAGCAGTTTTCGTAGGGACAGGGCGAGGAAGGACGAACCCTTCTATGGCTACACCTTC. Translation gives CASSFRRDRARKDEPFYGYTF.

The chain carries TRBV19 and TRBJ1-6, with D unclear. The CDR3 sequence is 13 residues long. V lost 0 bases, J lost 9 bases, and 6 bases lay in between. In germline, CDR1 is LNHDA, CDR2 SQIVND (reference sequence). CDR3 nucleotides: TGTGCCAGTAGTATAGAGGGCAGTTCACCCCTCCACTTT. It translates to CASSIEGSSPLHF.

This chain links TRBV5-4 with TRBJ1-2, with TRBD1 identical over 8 bases. The CDR3 contains 14 residues. The V and J ends lost 0 bases and 6 bases, in that order; junction bases with no gene match: 4. Germline CDR1 is SGHNT and CDR2 is YYREEE (reference sequence). In DNA form, the CDR3 reads TGTGCCAGCAGCTTGGATGAGGGACAGGATGGCTACACCTTC. Residues: CASSLDEGQDGYTF. The complete variable domain, with remaining parts taken from reference TRBV5-4 and TRBJ1-2, reads ETGVTQSPTHLIKTRGQQVTLRCSSQSGHNTVSWYQQALGQGPQFIFQYYREEENGRGNFPPRFSGLQFPNYSSELNVNALELDDSALYLCASSLDEGQDGYTFGSGTRLTVV.

The chain employs TRBV10-3 and TRBJ2-7; 11 positions match TRBD2. The CDR3 spans 20 residues. Trimming cost V 0 bases and J 2 bases; bases outside gene matches: 15. CDR1 and CDR2 (germline): ENHRY, SYGVKD. Here the CDR3 reads CAISESIGTSGRGTPYEQYF. CDR3 nucleotide sequence: TGTGCCATCAGTGAGTCGATTGGGACTAGCGGTAGAGGAACACCCTACGAGCAGTACTTC.

V is TRBV5-1 and J is TRBJ2-3, with D unresolved. This CDR3 region has 17 residues. Trimming shortened V by 0 bases and J by 1 base, and 15 bases separated the two germline ends. Germline assignment: CDR1 SGHRS and CDR2 YFSETQ. CDR3 region: CASSLVPVRPGTDTQYF. CDR3 nucleotide sequence: TGCGCCAGCAGCTTGGTACCTGTGCGGCCTGGCACAGATACGCAGTATTTT.

V gene TRBV7-2 combines with J gene TRBJ2-1; D may match TRBD1 or TRBD2 (5 bases each). This CDR3 is 14 amino acids long. V was clipped by 1 base and J by 10 bases, with 14 bases between them. In germline, CDR1 is SGHTA, CDR2 FQGNSA. The CDR3 sequence is CASSLGGTHGEQFF. In DNA form, the CDR3 reads TGTGCCAGCAGCTTAGGAGGGACCCACGGCGAGCAGTTCTTC. Supplemented by reference TRBV7-2 and TRBJ2-1, the full variable domain reads GAGVSQSPSNKVTEKGKDVELRCDPISGHTALYWYRQSLGQGLEFLIYFQGNSAPDKSGLPSDRFSAERTGGSVSTLTIQRTQQEDSAVYLCASSLGGTHGEQFFGPGTRLTVL.

This chain joins TRBV18 and TRBJ2-7; no definite D call. The CDR3 runs 14 residues. The V end was cut by 2 bases, the J end by 6 bases, with 14 bases between. In germline, CDR1 is KGHSH, CDR2 LQKENI. For the CDR3, the DNA is TGTGCCAGCTCACCAAACAGCTCCCCTGCCGAGCAGTACTTC. Its translation is CASSPNSSPAEQYF.

The rearrangement uses TRBV30 and TRBJ2-3; 8 bases line up with TRBD2. Germline V gives CDR1 GTSNPN, CDR2 SVGIG (reference sequence). The CDR3 sequence is 15 residues long. V trimming: 0 bases; J trimming: 4 bases; junction bases outside the gene matches: 6. CDR3 sequence: CAWSVDSGNSDTQYF. Here the CDR3 DNA reads TGTGCCTGGAGTGTCGATAGCGGGAACTCAGATACGCAGTATTTT.

This clone came up once. This sequence joins TRBV5-1 and TRBJ1-2, with 8 bases fitting TRBD1. CDR3 size: 14 residues. The trim removed 3 bases at V and 8 bases at J, leaving 9 bases unmatched. Germline lookup yields CDR1 SGHRS and CDR2 YFSETQ. CDR3 coding DNA: TGCGCCAGCAGCTCCGGACAGGGCCTCAGGGGCTACACCTTC. Its protein is CASSSGQGLRGYTF. Full variable domain (remainder filled in from reference TRBV5-1 and TRBJ1-2): KAGVTQTPRYLIKTRGQQVTLSCSPISGHRSVSWYQQTPGQGLQFLFEYFSETQRNKGNFPGRFSGRQFSNSRSEMNVSTLELGDSALYLCASSSGQGLRGYTFGSGTRLTVV.